This entry features one T cell receptor beta chain sequence. Clones were sequenced by immunoSEQ multiplex PCR, and TCRdb holds only the in-frame ones, with some missing. The sample has approximately 290,000 clones, 90% to 95% seen once. The source of the sample is a study of blood T cell repertoires in COVID-19. Seattle's enrolled individuals joined amid active infection and were then monitored longitudinally. This CDR3 has 16 amino acids. CDR1 and CDR2 from the germline V gene are LGHDT and YNNKEL (reference sequence). With V trimmed by 1 base and J by 1 base, 1 base remained unmatched. The sample was peripheral blood. The J gene is TRBJ1-1, the V gene TRBV3-1 (or the pseudogene TRBV3-2), with 12 bases matching TRBD1. This TCR derives from a young woman with COVID-19, enrolled during active disease. The CDR3 loop reads CASSQGGQGANTEAFF. CDR3 sequence (DNA): TGTGCCAGCAGCCAAGGGGGACAGGGGGCGAACACTGAAGCTTTCTTT.